The source of this T cell receptor beta chain is a study of OX40 agonist ivuxolimab in advanced cancers. About the research overall: Patients were infused with ivuxolimab every 2 weeks at 0.01 to 10 mg/kg.

Sequenced by immunoSEQ multiplex PCR; TCRdb stores in-frame clones only, minus some. The sample records tens of thousands of clones, roughly 80% being singletons. Baseline was the first blood sampling point, followed by cycle 4 day 1 and cycle 7 day 1. Study outcomes and limitations: CD4+ and CD8+ blood T cells expanded clonally by week 6 at 0.1 to 3.0 mg/kg. The authors also found low normalized T-cell clonal expansion in some nonresponders.

Germline CDR1 reads SQVTM; CDR2 reads ANQGSEA. The junction had 8 bases not matched to a gene; V was cut back by 7 bases and J by 4 bases. This CDR3 has 13 residues. For this clone: What it binds is unknown.

The chain carries TRBV29-1 and TRBJ1-2, with 8 bases fitting TRBD1. The specimen was CD4+ or CD8+ T cells sorted from blood, collected in a trial of the OX40 agonist ivuxolimab. The source is an adult with an advanced solid tumor such as melanoma, head and neck, liver or kidney cancer. Written as DNA, the CDR3 is TGCAGCGCGGCGGGACAGGCGGGCTATGGCTACACCTTC. Protein product: CSAAGQAGYGYTF.